The source of this T cell receptor beta chain is a study of cytomegalovirus exposure and HLA in healthy donors (dated by TCRdb to 2015 to 2018). For the study in its entirety: According to an earlier analysis of a few hundred of the donors, about 190 million T cells yielded 120 million or so unique TCR beta sequences and about 300 Gb of sequence data. An early release that covered 640 HLA-typed donors contained about 300 gigabases of sequencing data and tens of millions of unique TCR sequences. Of the 398 genotyped donors, about 80% fell in the genetic ancestry cluster associated with self-reported Caucasian donors. The aim of the study was to test whether cataloging public T cell receptors could identify signatures of past pathogen exposure. The study profiled the T cell repertoires of about 720 subjects by immunosequencing and related them to cytomegalovirus serostatus. In addition to the first cohort of around 670 subjects, a separate validation cohort of about 120 different subjects was used. To predict cytomegalovirus infection status, the study brought together high-throughput TCR immunosequencing, statistical association of individual TCRs with disease status, and machine learning. In a later analysis, previously published TCR beta repertoires from 670 or so donors were re-analyzed and high-resolution HLA genotyping was added so that TCR occurrence patterns could be studied. In the later analysis, no new phenotypic data were used to find candidate immune exposures; instead, reliance was placed on TCR beta sequences and their occurrence across donors. An earlier analysis of 587 of the donors used high-throughput TCR beta sequencing to judge whether each TCR beta V gene segment behaved as functional or pseudogenic. Donor age, sex, ethnicity and CMV serostatus were compiled together with the repertoire data. A later genetic analysis used genome-wide SNP genotypes for about three fifths of the 666 donors, treating that subset as a discovery cohort. All discovery cohort repertoires had been generated using a single sequencing platform. Both class I and class II loci were covered by HLA typing, at four-digit resolution. Typing coverage differed by locus: A, B, C, DRB1 and DQB1 were typed in roughly 629-630 donors, DQA1 in about 500, DPA1 in around 580, and DPB1 in 472. A few DR-DQ haplotypes were treated as single units for association and clustering because of strong linkage in the cohort. On average, approximately 250,000 unique TCR beta nucleotide sequences were sequenced per donor among about 400 genotyped donors of the cohort, with roughly a sixth of those sequences being non-productive. On the study overall, not on this receptor specifically: Most CMV-associated TCR beta chains appeared to be HLA-restricted in a later analysis, and the HLA associations seemed to be driven largely by CMV exposure. Specific HLA alleles were associated with about 17,000 TCR beta sequences at a false discovery rate of 0.05 in a later analysis. A later genetic analysis associated a missense DCLRE1C variant with V-gene and J-gene trimming of TCR beta chains, and an independent cohort replicated the association. When HLA alleles, especially DR and DQ, strongly co-occurred, TCR associations were difficult to assign to individual alleles. Across donors, most TCR sequences were observed very rarely, whereas some public TCRs were present in many individuals. Roughly uniform sequencing depth across donors was assumed in presence/absence analyses, although this assumption may not hold. In an earlier analysis of roughly 500 of the donors, most TCR beta V segments appeared in productive rearrangements about 87% or about 30% of the time, broadly matching IMGT annotations. The study listed approximately 160 TCR beta chains as associated with cytomegalovirus. The earlier analysis of about 600 of the donors excluded approximately 17 rarely observed V segments, including chromosome 9 orphons, because counts were too low. Cytomegalovirus status was reported to be diagnosed by the classifier with high specificity and sensitivity in both the original and validation cohorts. A few of the identified cytomegalovirus-associated TCR beta chains were confirmed in vitro to be specific for cytomegalovirus antigens. Only TCR beta chains were sequenced in this cohort, and the absence of alpha or paired-chain data limited detectable features. A cluster of highly shared sequence variants was judged likely to be a technical artifact of the sequencing pipeline. According to a later genetic analysis, donors in an Asian-associated ancestry cluster had fewer N-insertions in productive TCRs than the approximately 630-donor mean. Linkage disequilibrium might explain the correlated functional status among segregating V segments, but an unknown experimental factor could not be excluded. Because some donors lacked HLA typing at each locus, the association tests relied only on the typed subset. Several of the top co-occurrence clusters appeared to be linked to parvovirus B19, influenza, CMV and Epstein-Barr virus, according to a later analysis. Some IMGT-functional V segments, including TRBV6-2 and TRBV6-3, could not be told apart with the 87-base-pair reads, so those segments were excluded. In a later analysis, HLA-associated TCR beta chains were found to be more clonally expanded and to have lower generation probabilities than equally common non-associated chains. According to a later analysis, TCR association rates differed among HLA loci, with DRB1 alleles showing the most associated TCRs and HLA-C alleles showing the fewest. A further reported finding was that TCR beta sequences accurately predicted the HLA-A and HLA-B alleles for most subjects in the first cohort. It was suggested by the authors that the approach could potentially be generalized to other disease states and immunological phenotypes. CMV serostatus was the only immune exposure information available for the cohort.

CDR1 is given as MRHNA and CDR2 as SNTAGT, both from the germline V gene. Including cysteine and phenylalanine, the CDR3 has 16 amino acids. Only CDR3 DNA is held: 48 bases, read in frame from base 1. At the junction V is shortened by 0 bases and J by 7 bases; bases outside the gene matches: 7. Library creation used the immunoSEQ multiplex PCR assay. For the multiplex PCR, a mixture combining 60 forward primers for TCR Vbeta segments and 13 reverse primers for TCR Jbeta segments was used. The CDR3 region of rearranged TCR beta genes was amplified from genomic DNA with a multiplex PCR assay. Amplified TCR beta libraries were sequenced as 87-base-pair reads on the Illumina HiSeq System. As for how the authors treated the data: In a later analysis, approximately 74 million unique TCR beta chains were counted across the roughly 610 repertoires, and around 11 million of these chains were shared by at least two donors. Raw reads were error-corrected and collapsed into unique sequences by a nearest-neighbor algorithm in which closely related sequences were merged to remove PCR and sequencing errors. CDR3 sequences were aligned to IMGT reference sequences to assign V, D and J gene segments. For a sequence to be retained, a match of at least six nucleotides to both a V gene segment and a J gene segment was required. A rearrangement was called productive if the CDR3 had no stop codons and remained in frame with V and J, and every other rearrangement was called non-productive. Following IMGT convention, CDR3 was defined as the stretch from the second conserved V-encoded cysteine up to the conserved J-encoded phenylalanine. Sequences without an unambiguous match to a single V gene segment were excluded from the earlier analysis of 450 to 750 of the donors. In an earlier analysis of several hundred of the donors, V segments were called functional above 56.7% productive rearrangements and were called segregating when the between-donor standard deviation exceeded 5%. A statistical classification framework was built to diagnose cytomegalovirus status from the catalog of TCR beta chain sequences. A later analysis assigned V and J genes by comparing TCR nucleotide sequences with IMGT/GENE-DB human TR gene sequences. A later analysis assigned CDR3 sequences and most-parsimonious VDJ recombination scenarios with the TCRdist pipeline. In a later analysis, each TCR beta chain was defined by its CDR3 amino acid sequence together with its V-gene family, and reads lacking a unique V-gene family were excluded. As a way to deal with suspected cross-contamination and a sequencing artifact, a later analysis dropped 640 or so nucleotide sequences that were highly shared and had low generation probability. In a later analysis, a clonal expansion index was calculated for each public chain from normalized within-repertoire ranks of inferred template counts. Generation probabilities in a later analysis came from a VDJ recombination model fitted to out-of-frame rearrangements, and those results were checked against IGoR. A later analysis scored TCR-TCR, TCR-HLA and TCR-CMV co-occurrence with hypergeometric tests, applying a repertoire-size bias correction to TCR pairs. A later analysis estimated false discovery rates by permuting HLA or CMV assignments 20 times. In a later analysis, co-occurring TCRs were grouped using DBSCAN, and TCRdist sequence similarity was added for clustering within HLA-allele-positive subsets. Co-occurrence clustering excluded repertoires with fewer than 30,000 or more than 120,000 public chains, plus five with anomalous nucleotide sharing. What TCRdb holds here is the immuneACCESS table cut down to in-frame rearrangements. Part of the clones is not present; checked against another copy, under half of the missing clones reflect an unresolved V gene, and the others are unexplained. That table gives V, J and clone size, and the DNA gave D and trimming. In this sample the table shows approximately 160,000 clones, about 80% of which occur a single time. 0.95% to 1.1% of the sample is taken by the ten largest.

Regarding this clone: Its specific antigen is unknown. Base-call qualities are not available, and no considerably larger clone is one nucleotide away.

The cohort consisted of 666 healthy bone marrow donors. At the time of sampling, every cohort member was nominally healthy, though immune exposures that went unrecorded were likely present. The donor was CMV seronegative and was included in the group of about 400 seronegative cohort members. Every donor gave a peripheral blood sample, and the peripheral blood mononuclear cells from that sample were used for TCR beta sequencing. The Qiagen DNeasy Blood Extraction Kit was used to extract genomic DNA from the blood cell samples. This clonotype originated in a middle-aged woman in good health and CMV-seronegative. The sequence is built from TRBV6-4 and TRBJ2-1, with 9 central nucleotides matching TRBD1. Sequencing used PBMCs. The DNA sequence is given as TGTGCCAGCAGTGACTCCGGGACAGGGTGGAAGAATGAGCAGTTCTTC. This is translated as CASSDSGTGWKNEQFF.